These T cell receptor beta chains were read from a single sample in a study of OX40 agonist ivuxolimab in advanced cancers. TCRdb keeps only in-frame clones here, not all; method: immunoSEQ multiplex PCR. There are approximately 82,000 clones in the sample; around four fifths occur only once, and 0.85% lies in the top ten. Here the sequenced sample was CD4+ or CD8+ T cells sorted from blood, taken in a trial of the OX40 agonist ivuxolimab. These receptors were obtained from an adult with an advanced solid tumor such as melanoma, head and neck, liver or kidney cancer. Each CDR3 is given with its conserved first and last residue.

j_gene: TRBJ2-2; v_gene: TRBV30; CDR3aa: CAGGSSGELFF
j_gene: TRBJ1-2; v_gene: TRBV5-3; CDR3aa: CARSLAGGRGRGAGYTF
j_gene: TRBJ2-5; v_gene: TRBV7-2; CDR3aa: CASSSTTERGILETQYF
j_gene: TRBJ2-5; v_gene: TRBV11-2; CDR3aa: CASRRGPGETQYF
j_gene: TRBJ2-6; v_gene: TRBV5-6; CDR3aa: CASSPQGDGANVLTF
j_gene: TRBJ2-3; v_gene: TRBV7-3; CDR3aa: CASSSRTSSRTDTQYF
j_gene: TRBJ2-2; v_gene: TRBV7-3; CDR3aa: CASSPLAGETGELFF
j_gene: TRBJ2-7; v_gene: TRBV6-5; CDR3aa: CASTDSTGGYEQYF
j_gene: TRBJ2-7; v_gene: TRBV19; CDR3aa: CASSAPGTGDYEQYF
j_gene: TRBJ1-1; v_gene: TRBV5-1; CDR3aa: CASSSAQGFLGTTEAFF
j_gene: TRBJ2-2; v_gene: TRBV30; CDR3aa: CAWSVGDTGELFF
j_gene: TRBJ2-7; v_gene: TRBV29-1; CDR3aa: CSAQVNDEQYF
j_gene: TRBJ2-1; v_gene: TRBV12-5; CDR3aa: CASGLAIASGGANNEQFF
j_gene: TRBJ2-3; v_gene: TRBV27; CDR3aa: CASSRPSTDTQYF
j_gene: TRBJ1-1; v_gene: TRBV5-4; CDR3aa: CASSWRDTGDTEAFF
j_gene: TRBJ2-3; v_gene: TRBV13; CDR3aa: CASSLMAGVSTDTQYF
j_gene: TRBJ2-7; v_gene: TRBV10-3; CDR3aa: CAIRPGDSYEQYF
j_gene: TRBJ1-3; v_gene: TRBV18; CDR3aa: CASSPGVPGNTIYF
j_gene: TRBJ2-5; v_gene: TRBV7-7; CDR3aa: CASSLAPPGQGQETQYF
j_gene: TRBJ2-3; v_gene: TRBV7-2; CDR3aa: CASSLERGLMTDTQYF
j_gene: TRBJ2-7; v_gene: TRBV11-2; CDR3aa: CASSQTSYEQYF
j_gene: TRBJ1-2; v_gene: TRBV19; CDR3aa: CASSIITGGYGYTF
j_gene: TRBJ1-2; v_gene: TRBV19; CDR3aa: CASSIGNRENYGYTF
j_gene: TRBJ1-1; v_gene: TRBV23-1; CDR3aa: CASSQPSGVFVGTEAFF
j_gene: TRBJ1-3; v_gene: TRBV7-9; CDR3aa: CASSQPGLSSGNTIYF
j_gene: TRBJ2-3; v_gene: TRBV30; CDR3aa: CAWSVGLTDTQYF
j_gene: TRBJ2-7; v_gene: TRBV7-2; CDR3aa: CASSSGQGFHEQYF
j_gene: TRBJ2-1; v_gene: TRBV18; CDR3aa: CASSPYQVPEQFF
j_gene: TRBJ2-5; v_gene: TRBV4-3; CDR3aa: CASSQDGTLDGTQYF
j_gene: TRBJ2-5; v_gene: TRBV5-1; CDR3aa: CASSYGGQREETQYF
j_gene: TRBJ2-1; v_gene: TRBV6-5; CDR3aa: CASSPTSFGNEQFF
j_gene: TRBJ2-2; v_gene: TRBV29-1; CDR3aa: CSAGGTGHTGELFF
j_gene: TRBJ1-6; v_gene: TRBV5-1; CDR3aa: CASSRQEVYNSPLHF